Listed here is a single TCR beta chain. Its antigen remains unidentified. Germline loops: CDR1 ENHRY, CDR2 SYGVKD. The J segment lost 6 bases and the V segment lost 4 bases, leaving 8 bases of the junction unmatched. This CDR3 is built from 15 residues. The sample is drawn from a study of cytomegalovirus exposure and HLA in healthy donors. Regarding the study as a whole: Reports indicated that the classifier achieved high specificity and sensitivity in diagnosing cytomegalovirus status. A likely sequencing artifact accounted for one observed cluster of highly shared sequence variants. Researchers catalogued roughly 170 TCR beta chains as cytomegalovirus-associated. CMV serostatus was the only immune exposure information that was available.

PCR involved 60 Vbeta and 13 Jbeta primers. The table came from immunoSEQ multiplex PCR; TCRdb's copy has only in-frame clones and leaves some out. The sample lists a few hundred thousand clones; 83% were seen once. The genes are TRBV10-3 and TRBJ2-5; 10 bases line up with TRBD1. This clonotype was obtained from a girl aged 5 to 17 in good health and CMV-seronegative. Sequenced material: PBMCs. CDR3 in DNA: TGTGCCATCAGTGGGGGGACAGGGGTTATGCAGACCCAGTACTTC. Residues: CAISGGTGVMQTQYF.